This T cell receptor beta chain was captured in a study of control samples from healthy donors and cancer patients. Measured with immunoSEQ multiplex PCR; TCRdb has only the in-frame clones, and not every one. Of about 160,000 clones listed, 80% to 95% were seen once; the top ten hold 0.55% to 0.7%. The germline gives CDR1 LNHDA, CDR2 SQIVND (reference sequence). V lost 5 bases and J lost 5, with 18 bases in between. The CDR3 is made up of 15 amino acids. This clonotype was sampled from a woman aged 25 to 39 in good health. Sequencing used blood. V usage is TRBV19 and J usage is TRBJ1-1, with a possible D match to TRBD1 (6 bases). This CDR3 is CASSPPRGERTEAFF. The CDR3 DNA follows: TGTGCCAGTAGTCCGCCCAGGGGAGAGAGAACTGAAGCTTTCTTT. The full variable domain, its missing parts supplied by reference TRBV19 and TRBJ1-1, is DGGITQSPKYLFRKEGQNVTLSCEQNLNHDAMYWYRQDPGQGLRLIYYSQIVNDFQKGDIAEGYSVSREKKESFPLTVTSAQKNPTAFYLCASSPPRGERTEAFFGQGTRLTVV.